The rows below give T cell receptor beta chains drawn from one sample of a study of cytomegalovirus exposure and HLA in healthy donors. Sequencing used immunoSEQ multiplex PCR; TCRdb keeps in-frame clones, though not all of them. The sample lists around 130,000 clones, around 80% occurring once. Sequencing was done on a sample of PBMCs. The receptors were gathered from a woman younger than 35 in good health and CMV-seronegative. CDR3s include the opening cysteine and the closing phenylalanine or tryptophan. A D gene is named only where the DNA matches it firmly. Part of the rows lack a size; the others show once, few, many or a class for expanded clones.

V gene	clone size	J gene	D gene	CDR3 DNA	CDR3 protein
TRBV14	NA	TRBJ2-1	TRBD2	TGTGCCAGCAGCCAAGGGAAGCGGGGAAACAATGAGCAGTTCTTC	CASSQGKRGNNEQFF
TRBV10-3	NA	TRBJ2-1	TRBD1	TGTGCCATCGGGACAGCCGACATCGCTAACAATGAGCAGTTCTTC	CAIGTADIANNEQFF
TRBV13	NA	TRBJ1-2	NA	TGTGCCAGCAGCTTAGGCCTGCGGGTCGGGGGGGGCTACACCTTC	CASSLGLRVGGGYTF
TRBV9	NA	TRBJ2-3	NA	TGTGCCAGCAGCGTAGAGGTAGCGGCGGGGACAGATACGCAGTATTTT	CASSVEVAAGTDTQYF
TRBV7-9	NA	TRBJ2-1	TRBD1	TGTGCCAGCAGCCAGGGGGTGGACCCAAAAGGGAAGCAGTTCTTC	CASSQGVDPKGKQFF
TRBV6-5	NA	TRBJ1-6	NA	TGTGCCAGCAGTTACAGGGGCCCAAGCCGTAATTCACCCCTCCACTTT	CASSYRGPSRNSPLHF
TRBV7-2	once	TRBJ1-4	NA	TGTGCCAGCAGCTTAACCCGGGGAGGGGACGAAAAACTGTTTTTT	CASSLTRGGDEKLFF
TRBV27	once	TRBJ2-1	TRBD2	TGTGCCAGCAGTTCCAGCGGGGGTTACAATGAGCAGTTCTTC	CASSSSGGYNEQFF
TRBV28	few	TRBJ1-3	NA	TGTGCCAGCAGTTTAGCGTCCCGGGGGGGGCCTGGAAACACCATATATTTT	CASSLASRGGPGNTIYF
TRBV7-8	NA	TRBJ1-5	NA	TGTGCCAGCAGCTTAGAATCAGTTAGCAATCAGCCCCAGCATTTT	CASSLESVSNQPQHF
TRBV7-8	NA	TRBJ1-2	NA	TGTGCCAGCAGCTTAGGGCCCGATTACTATGGCTACACCTTC	CASSLGPDYYGYTF
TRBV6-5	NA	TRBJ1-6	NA	TGTGCCAGCAGCTCCGCGGGGGGCGGGTCACCCCTCCACTTT	CASSSAGGGSPLHF
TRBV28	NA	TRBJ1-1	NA	TGTGCCAGCAGTTTAATAGGGCCACAGGGCTGGGCTTTCTTT	CASSLIGPQGWAFF
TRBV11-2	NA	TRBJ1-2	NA	TGTGCCAGCAGCTCCCAGGGGCGGTATGGCTACACCTTC	CASSSQGRYGYTF